One and the same sample provided the 4 T cell receptor beta chains below, sequenced in a study of identifying expanded T cells in peripheral blood. Measured with immunoSEQ multiplex PCR; TCRdb has only the in-frame clones, and not every one. Among fewer than 110,000 clones listed, around nine tenths were seen once. The material sequenced was blood. All receptors come from a person aged 18 to 70 in good health.

The chain employs TRBV18 and TRBJ2-7; D is possibly TRBD2 (5 bases). Trimming left V 3 bases short and J 3 bases short, with 12 bases between. CDR3 length: 14 residues. Germline V CDR1 and CDR2: KGHSH, LQKENI. The CDR3 spells CASSPPGVRYEQYF. The CDR3 DNA reads TGTGCCAGCTCACCCCCCGGGGTTCGCTACGAGCAGTACTTC.

V usage is TRBV29-1 and J usage is TRBJ1-1; D remains unclear. This CDR3 has 12 residues. Germline CDR1 is SQVTM and CDR2 is ANQGSEA. The ends were cut back, 6 bases at V and 1 base at J, with 9 bases in the middle. CDR3 nucleotides: TGCAGCGTCCCCCCCCCGAACACTGAAGCTTTCTTT. It yields the protein CSVPPPNTEAFF.

This clone was picked up a small number of times. This chain links TRBV19 with TRBJ1-2; D might be TRBD1 (5 bases). V lost 7 bases and J lost 5, with 11 bases in between. The CDR3 consists of 12 residues. The V gene's germline CDR1 is LNHDA and CDR2 SQIVND (reference sequence). CDR3 sequence (DNA): TGTGCCAGTAACCGACAGCGGTATGGCTACACCTTC. This gives the protein CASNRQRYGYTF. The full variable domain, with the rest looked up from reference TRBV19 and TRBJ1-2, is DGGITQSPKYLFRKEGQNVTLSCEQNLNHDAMYWYRQDPGQGLRLIYYSQIVNDFQKGDIAEGYSVSREKKESFPLTVTSAQKNPTAFYLCASNRQRYGYTFGSGTRLTVV.

This clone has just one count. The chain couples TRBV18 to TRBJ1-2; 8 positions agree with TRBD1. The germline gives CDR1 KGHSH, CDR2 LQKENI. CDR3 size: 15 residues. Trimming removed 3 bases from V and 4 bases from J; junction bases left unmatched: 7. Here the CDR3 reads CASSPRGQDSYGYTF. CDR3 nucleotides: TGTGCCAGCTCACCGAGGGGACAGGACTCCTATGGCTACACCTTC.